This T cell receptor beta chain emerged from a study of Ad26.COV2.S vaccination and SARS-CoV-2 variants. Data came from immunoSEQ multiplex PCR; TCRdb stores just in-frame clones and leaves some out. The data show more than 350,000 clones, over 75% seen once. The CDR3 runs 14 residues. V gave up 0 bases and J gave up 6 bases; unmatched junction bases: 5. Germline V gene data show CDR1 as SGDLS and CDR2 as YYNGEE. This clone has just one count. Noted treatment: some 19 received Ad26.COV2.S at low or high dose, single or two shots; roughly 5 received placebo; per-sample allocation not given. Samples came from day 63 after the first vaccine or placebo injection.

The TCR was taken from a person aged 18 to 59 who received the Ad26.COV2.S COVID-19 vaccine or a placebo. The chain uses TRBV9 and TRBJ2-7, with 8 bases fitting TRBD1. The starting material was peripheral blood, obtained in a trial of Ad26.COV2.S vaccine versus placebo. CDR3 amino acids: CASSVVETGVEQYF. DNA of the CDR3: TGTGCCAGCAGCGTAGTCGAGACAGGGGTCGAGCAGTACTTC.